Here is one T cell receptor beta chain with its context. Antigen specificity is unknown. Trimming removed 4 bases from V and 4 bases from J; junction bases left unmatched: 4. The CDR3 totals 14 residues. In germline, CDR1 is SGHVS, CDR2 FQNEAQ. The data were taken from a study of cytomegalovirus exposure and HLA in healthy donors. Study-wide results and caveats: A later analysis reportedly found that, within productive TCRs, an Asian-associated ancestry cluster had fewer N-insertions than the mean observed across the approximately 700 donors.

The PCR was carried out with 60 Vbeta primers and 13 Jbeta primers. Data came from immunoSEQ multiplex PCR; TCRdb stores just in-frame clones and leaves some out. Of under 150,000 clones listed, 82% are singletons. The rearrangement links TRBV7-8 to TRBJ2-7; 10 nucleotides align to TRBD1. What was sequenced was PBMCs. The clonotype comes from a young man in good health and CMV-seropositive. The CDR3 reads CASSYRQGAYEQYF. For the CDR3, the DNA is TGTGCCAGCAGCTATCGACAGGGGGCTTACGAGCAGTACTTC. Drawing the rest from reference TRBV7-8 and TRBJ2-7, the complete variable domain is GAGVSQSPRYKVAKRGQDVALRCDPISGHVSLFWYQQALGQGPEFLTYFQNEAQLDKSGLPSDRFFAERPEGSVSTLKIQRTQQEDSAVYLCASSYRQGAYEQYFGPGTRLTVT.